This entry concerns a single T cell receptor (beta chain). This entry comes from a study of blood T cell repertoires in COVID-19. Across the study: Acute and convalescent COVID-19 specimens originated in the United States, Italy and Spain.

The table came from immunoSEQ multiplex PCR; TCRdb's copy has only in-frame clones and leaves some out. The table lists 40,000 to 50,000 clones, 91% of them singletons. Trimming cost V 4 bases and J 8 bases; bases outside gene matches: 12. Germline V lookup: CDR1 KGHDR, CDR2 SFDVKD. There are 16 residues in the CDR3. This chain uses TRBV24-1 with TRBJ2-1; 8 bases align to TRBD1. This sequence was found in a man in his sixties or seventies with active COVID-19. The material sequenced was peripheral blood. CDR3 in amino acids: CATSESGTGSMHEQFF. The CDR3 DNA follows: TGTGCCACCAGTGAATCTGGGACAGGCTCAATGCATGAGCAGTTCTTC.